Sequencing of this T cell receptor (beta chain) was carried out in a study of blood T cell repertoires in COVID-19. Across the study: COVID-19 samples collected from the United States, Italy and Spain covered acute and convalescent phases.

Assay used: immunoSEQ multiplex PCR; TCRdb lists only in-frame clones, some missing. Seen here are 150,000 to 200,000 clones, approximately 83% observed once, and the top ten hold roughly 8.2%. Unmatched junction bases numbered 2, after V lost 6 bases and J lost 1 base. CDR1 and CDR2 from the germline V gene are LNHDA and SQIVND (reference sequence). CDR3 length: 13 residues. Specimen: peripheral blood. The gene calls are TRBV19 and TRBJ1-1, with TRBD1 identical over 7 bases. This clonotype was sampled from a man in his sixties with acute or convalescent COVID-19. The CDR3 here is CASRDRRNTEAFF. CDR3 nucleotide sequence: TGTGCCAGTAGGGACAGGAGGAACACTGAAGCTTTCTTT.